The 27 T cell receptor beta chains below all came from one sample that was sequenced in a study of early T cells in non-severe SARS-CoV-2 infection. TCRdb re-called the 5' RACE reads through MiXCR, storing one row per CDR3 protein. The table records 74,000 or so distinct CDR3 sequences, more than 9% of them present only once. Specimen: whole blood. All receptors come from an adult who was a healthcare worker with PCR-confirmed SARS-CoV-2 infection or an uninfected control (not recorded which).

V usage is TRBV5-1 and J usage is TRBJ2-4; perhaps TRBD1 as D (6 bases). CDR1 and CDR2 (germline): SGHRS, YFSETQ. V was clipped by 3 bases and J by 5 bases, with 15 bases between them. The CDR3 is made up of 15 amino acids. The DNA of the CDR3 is TGCGCCAGCAGCTCGGACAGCCCCGAGCAAAACATTCAGTACTTC. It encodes CASSSDSPEQNIQYF.

The CDR3 nucleotides are TGCGCCAGCAGCTTGACTAACCAAGAGACCCAGTACTTC. This gives the protein CASSLTNQETQYF. The rearrangement joins TRBV5-1 to TRBJ2-5; no clear D. V dropped 1 base and J dropped 0 bases, with 4 bases sitting between them. CDR1 is SGHRS and CDR2 is YFSETQ in the germline V gene. The CDR3 extends over 13 amino acids.

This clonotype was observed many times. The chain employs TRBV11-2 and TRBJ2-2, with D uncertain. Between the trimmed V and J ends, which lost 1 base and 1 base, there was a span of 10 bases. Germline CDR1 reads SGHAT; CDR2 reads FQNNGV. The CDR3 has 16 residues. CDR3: CASSLAWTVNTGELFF. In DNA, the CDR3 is TGTGCCAGCAGCTTAGCGTGGACGGTGAACACCGGGGAGCTGTTTTTT.

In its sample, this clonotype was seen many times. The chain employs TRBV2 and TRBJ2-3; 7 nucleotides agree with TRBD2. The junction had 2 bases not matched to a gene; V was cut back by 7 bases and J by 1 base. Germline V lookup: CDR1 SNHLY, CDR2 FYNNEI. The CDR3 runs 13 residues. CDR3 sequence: CASTAGRTDTQYF. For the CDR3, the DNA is TGTGCCAGCACAGCGGGGCGCACAGATACGCAGTATTTT.

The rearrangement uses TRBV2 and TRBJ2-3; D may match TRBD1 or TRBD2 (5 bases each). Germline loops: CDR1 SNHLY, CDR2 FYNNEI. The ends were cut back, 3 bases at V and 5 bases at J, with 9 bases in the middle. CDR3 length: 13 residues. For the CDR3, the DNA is TGTGCCAGCAGTGAGGGACCAGTAGATACGCAGTATTTT. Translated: CASSEGPVDTQYF.

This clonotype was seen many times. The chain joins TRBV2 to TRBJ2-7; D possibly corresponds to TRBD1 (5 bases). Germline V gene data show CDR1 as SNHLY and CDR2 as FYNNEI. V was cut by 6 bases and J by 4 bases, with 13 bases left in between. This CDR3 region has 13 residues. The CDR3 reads CASRDIETYEQYF. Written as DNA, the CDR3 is TGTGCCAGCAGGGACATCGAGACTTACGAGCAGTACTTC. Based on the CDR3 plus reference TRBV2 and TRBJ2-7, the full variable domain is EPEVTQTPSHQVTQMGQEVILRCVPISNHLYFYWYRQILGQKVEFLVSFYNNEISEKSEIFDDQFSVERPDGSNFTLKIRSTKLEDSAMYFCASRDIETYEQYFGPGTRLTVT.

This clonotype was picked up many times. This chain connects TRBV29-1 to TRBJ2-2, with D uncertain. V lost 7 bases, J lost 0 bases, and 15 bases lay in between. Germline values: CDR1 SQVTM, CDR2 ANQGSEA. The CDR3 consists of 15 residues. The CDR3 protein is CSAARGSSNTGELFF. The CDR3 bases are TGCAGCGCCGCACGCGGCAGTTCGAACACCGGGGAGCTGTTTTTT.

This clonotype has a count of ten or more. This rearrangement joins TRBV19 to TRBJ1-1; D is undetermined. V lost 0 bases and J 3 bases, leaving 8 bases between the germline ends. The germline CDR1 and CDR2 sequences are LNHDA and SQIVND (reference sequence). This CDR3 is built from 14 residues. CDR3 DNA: TGTGCCAGTAGTATAGATAGGTGGGACACTGAAGCTTTCTTT. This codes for CASSIDRWDTEAFF.

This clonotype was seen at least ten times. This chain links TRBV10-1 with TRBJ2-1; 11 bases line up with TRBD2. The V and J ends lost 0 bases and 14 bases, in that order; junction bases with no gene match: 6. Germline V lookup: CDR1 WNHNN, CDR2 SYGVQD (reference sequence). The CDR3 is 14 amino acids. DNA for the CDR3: TGCGCCAGCAGTGAGTCTCTAGCGGGAGGAGAAAAGTTCTTC. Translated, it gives CASSESLAGGEKFF.

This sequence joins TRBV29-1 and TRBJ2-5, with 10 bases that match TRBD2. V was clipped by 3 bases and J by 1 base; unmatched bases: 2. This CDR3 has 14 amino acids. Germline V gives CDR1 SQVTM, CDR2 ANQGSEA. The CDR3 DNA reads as TGCAGCGTTGATGTAGCGGGAGGCCAAGAGACCCAGTACTTC. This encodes CSVDVAGGQETQYF.

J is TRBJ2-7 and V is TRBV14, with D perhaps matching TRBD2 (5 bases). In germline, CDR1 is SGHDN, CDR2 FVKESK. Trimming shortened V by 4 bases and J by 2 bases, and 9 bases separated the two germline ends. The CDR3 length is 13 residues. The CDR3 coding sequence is TGTGCCAGCAGCCTGCGGGCCCCCTACGAGCAGTACTTC. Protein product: CASSLRAPYEQYF.

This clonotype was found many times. The CDR3 region is CASSFTSGGNEQFF. The CDR3 bases are TGTGCCAGCAGCTTCACTAGCGGGGGCAATGAGCAGTTCTTC. The chain is built from TRBV11-2 and TRBJ2-1, with 11 bases identical to TRBD2. The germline V gene encodes CDR1 SGHAT and CDR2 FQNNGV. There are 14 residues in the CDR3. V was pared by 3 bases and J by 6 bases, with 1 base of the junction left unmatched.

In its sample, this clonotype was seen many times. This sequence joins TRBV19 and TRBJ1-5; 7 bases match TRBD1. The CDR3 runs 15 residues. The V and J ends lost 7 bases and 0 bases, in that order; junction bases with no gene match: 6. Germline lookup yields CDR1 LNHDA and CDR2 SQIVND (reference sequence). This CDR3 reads CASNPQGHSNQPQHF. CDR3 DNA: TGTGCCAGTAATCCACAGGGGCATAGCAATCAGCCCCAGCATTTT.

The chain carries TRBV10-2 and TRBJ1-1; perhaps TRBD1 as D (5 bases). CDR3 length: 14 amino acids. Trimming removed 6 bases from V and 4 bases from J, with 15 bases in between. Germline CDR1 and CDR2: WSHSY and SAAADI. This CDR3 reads CASSGPPGLTEAFF. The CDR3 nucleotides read TGCGCCAGCAGCGGACCTCCAGGGCTCACTGAAGCTTTCTTT.

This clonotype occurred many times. DNA for the CDR3: TGTGCCAGCAGCCAAATACTGTTTTTT. Its translation: CASSQILFF. V is TRBV3-1 and J is TRBJ2-2; D is uncertain. CDR1 LGHDT and CDR2 YNNKEL come from the germline V gene (reference sequence). V lost 2 bases and J lost 14, with 3 bases in between. This CDR3 comprises 9 residues.

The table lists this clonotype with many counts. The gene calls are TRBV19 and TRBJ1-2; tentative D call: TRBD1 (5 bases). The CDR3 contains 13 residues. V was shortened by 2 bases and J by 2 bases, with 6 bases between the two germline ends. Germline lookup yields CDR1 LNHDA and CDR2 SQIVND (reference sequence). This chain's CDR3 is CASSIRGNYGYTF. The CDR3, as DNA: TGTGCCAGTAGTATACGGGGGAACTATGGCTACACCTTC. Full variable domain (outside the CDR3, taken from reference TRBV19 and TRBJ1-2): DGGITQSPKYLFRKEGQNVTLSCEQNLNHDAMYWYRQDPGQGLRLIYYSQIVNDFQKGDIAEGYSVSREKKESFPLTVTSAQKNPTAFYLCASSIRGNYGYTFGSGTRLTVV.

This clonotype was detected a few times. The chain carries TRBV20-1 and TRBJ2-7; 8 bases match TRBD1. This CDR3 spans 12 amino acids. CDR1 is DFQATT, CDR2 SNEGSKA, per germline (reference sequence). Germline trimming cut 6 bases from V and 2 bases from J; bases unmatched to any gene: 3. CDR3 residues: CSARDRTYEQYF. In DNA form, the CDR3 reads TGCAGTGCAAGGGACAGGACCTACGAGCAGTACTTC.

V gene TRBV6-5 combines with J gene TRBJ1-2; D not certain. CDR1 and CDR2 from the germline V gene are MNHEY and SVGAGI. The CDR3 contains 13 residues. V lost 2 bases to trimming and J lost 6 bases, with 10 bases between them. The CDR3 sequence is CASSYGQADGYTF. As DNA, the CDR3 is TGTGCCAGCAGTTACGGGCAGGCGGATGGCTACACCTTC.

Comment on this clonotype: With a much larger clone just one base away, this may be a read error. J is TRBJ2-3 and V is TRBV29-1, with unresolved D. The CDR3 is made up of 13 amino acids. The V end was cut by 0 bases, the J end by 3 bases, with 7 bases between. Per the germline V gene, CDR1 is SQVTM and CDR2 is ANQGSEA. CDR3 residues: CSVEDPGTDTQYF. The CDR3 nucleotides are TGCAGCGTTGAAGATCCCGGGACAGATACGCAGTATTTT.

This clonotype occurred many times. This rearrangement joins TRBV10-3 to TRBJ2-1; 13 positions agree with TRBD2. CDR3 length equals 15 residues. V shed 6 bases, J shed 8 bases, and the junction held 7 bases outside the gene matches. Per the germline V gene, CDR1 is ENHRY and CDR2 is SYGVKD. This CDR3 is CAISIGLAGVYEQFF. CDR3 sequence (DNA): TGTGCCATCAGCATCGGACTAGCGGGAGTATATGAGCAGTTCTTC.

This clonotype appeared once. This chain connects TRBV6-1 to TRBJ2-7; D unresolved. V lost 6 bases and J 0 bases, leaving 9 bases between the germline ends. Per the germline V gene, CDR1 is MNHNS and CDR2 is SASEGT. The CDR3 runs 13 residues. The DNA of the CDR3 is TGTGCCAGCAGCAAAACTTTCTCCTACGAGCAGTACTTC. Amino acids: CASSKTFSYEQYF.

Written as DNA, the CDR3 is TGTGCCACCCAGCCCGGGAGCGCCGGTGAGCAGTTCTTC. It is translated as CATQPGSAGEQFF. The chain links TRBV9 to TRBJ2-1, with D possibly being TRBD2 (6 bases). Germline CDR1 and CDR2: SGDLS and YYNGEE. The CDR3 length is 13 residues. Trimming removed 9 bases at V and 9 bases at J, with 19 bases between.

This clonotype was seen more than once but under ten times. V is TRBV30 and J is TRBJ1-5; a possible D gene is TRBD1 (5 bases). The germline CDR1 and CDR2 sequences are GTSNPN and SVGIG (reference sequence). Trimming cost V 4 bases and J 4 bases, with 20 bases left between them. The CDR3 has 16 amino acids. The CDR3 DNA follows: TGTGCCTGGACCTCCGCCCCGGGCTGGGGGAATCAGCCCCAGCATTTT. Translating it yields CAWTSAPGWGNQPQHF.

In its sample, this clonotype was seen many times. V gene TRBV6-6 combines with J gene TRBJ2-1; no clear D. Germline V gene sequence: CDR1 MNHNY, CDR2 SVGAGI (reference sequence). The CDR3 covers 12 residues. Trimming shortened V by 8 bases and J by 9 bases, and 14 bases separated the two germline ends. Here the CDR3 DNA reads TGTGCCAGCGGGCAGGCTAGGAGTGAGCAGTTCTTC. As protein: CASGQARSEQFF.

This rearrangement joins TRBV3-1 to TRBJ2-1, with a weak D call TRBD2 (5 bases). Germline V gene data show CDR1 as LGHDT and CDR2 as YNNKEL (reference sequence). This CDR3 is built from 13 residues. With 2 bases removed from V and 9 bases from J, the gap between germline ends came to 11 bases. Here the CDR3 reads CASSQPQAGEQFF. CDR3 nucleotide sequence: TGTGCCAGCAGCCAACCCCAGGCGGGTGAGCAGTTCTTC.

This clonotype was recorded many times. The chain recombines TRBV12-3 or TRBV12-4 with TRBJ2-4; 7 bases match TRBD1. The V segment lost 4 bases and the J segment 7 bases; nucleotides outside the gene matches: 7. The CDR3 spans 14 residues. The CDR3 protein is CASSSPDRVNIQYF. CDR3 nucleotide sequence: TGTGCCAGCAGTTCTCCCGACAGGGTCAACATTCAGTACTTC.

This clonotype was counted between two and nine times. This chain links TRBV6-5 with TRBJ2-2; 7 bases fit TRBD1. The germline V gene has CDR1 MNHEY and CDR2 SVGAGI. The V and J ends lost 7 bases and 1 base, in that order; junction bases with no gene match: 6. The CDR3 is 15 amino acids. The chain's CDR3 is CASKWDSLNTGELFF. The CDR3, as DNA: TGTGCCAGCAAATGGGACAGTTTGAACACCGGGGAGCTGTTTTTT.